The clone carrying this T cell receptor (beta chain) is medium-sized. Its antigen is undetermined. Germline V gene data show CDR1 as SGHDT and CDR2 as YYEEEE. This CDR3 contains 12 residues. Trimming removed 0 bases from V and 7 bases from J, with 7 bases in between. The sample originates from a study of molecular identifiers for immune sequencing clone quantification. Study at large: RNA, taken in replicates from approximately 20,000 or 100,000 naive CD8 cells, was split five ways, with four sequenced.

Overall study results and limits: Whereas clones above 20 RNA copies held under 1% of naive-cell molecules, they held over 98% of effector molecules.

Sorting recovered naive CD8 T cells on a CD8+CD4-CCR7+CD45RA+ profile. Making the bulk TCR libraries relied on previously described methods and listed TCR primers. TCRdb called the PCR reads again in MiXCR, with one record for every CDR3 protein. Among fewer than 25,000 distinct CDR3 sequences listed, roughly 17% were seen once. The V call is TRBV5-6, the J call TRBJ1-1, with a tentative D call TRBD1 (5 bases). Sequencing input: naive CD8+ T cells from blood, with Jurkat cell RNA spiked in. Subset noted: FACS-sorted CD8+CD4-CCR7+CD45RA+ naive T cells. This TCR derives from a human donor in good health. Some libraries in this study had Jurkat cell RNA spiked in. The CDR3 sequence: CASSLGQNEAFF. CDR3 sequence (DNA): TGTGCCAGCAGCTTGGGACAGAATGAAGCTTTCTTT.